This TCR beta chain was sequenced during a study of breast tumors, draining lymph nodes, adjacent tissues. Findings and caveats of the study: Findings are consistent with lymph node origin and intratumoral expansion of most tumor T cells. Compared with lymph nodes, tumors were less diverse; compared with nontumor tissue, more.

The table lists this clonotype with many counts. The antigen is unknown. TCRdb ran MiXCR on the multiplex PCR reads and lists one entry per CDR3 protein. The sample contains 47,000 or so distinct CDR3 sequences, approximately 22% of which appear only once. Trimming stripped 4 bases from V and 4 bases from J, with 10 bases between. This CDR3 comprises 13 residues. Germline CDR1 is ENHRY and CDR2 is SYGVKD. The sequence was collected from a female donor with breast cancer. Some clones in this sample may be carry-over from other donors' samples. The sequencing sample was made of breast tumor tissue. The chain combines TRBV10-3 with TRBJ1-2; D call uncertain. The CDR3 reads CAISVGRAYGYTF. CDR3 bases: TGTGCCATCAGTGTGGGTAGGGCCTATGGCTACACCTTC.